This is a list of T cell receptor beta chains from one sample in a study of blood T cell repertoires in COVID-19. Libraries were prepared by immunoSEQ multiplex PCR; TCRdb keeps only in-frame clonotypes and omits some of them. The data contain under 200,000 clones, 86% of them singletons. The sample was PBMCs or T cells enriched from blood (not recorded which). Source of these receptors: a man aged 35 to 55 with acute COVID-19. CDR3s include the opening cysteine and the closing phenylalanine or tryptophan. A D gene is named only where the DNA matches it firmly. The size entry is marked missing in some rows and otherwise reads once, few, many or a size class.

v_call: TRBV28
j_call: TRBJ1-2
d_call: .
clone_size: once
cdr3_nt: TGTGCCAGCTCTAATCCTAAAGATGGCTACACCTTC
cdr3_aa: CASSNPKDGYTF

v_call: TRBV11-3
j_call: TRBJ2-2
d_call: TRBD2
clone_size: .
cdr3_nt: TGTGCCAGCAGCTTAGATTTATTGGGGGGGGACACCGGGGAGCTGTTTTTT
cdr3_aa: CASSLDLLGGDTGELFF

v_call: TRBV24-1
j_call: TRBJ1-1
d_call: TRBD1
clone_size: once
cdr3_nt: TGTGCCACCAGTGATTTAGGAGGGACAGGGGGCTTGAACACTGAAGCTTTCTTT
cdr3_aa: CATSDLGGTGGLNTEAFF

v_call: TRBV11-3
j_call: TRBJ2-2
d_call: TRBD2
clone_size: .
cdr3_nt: TGTGCCAGCAGTCCATTAGCGGGAGGAGAAACCGGGGAGCTGTTTTTT
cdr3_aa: CASSPLAGGETGELFF

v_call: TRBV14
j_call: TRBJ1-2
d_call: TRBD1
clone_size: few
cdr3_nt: TGTGCCAGCAGCCCCGACAGGGGGTATGGCTACACCTTC
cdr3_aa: CASSPDRGYGYTF

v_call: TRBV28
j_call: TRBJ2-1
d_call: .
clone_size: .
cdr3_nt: TGTGCCAGCAGTACGGGACTGATTCCTGAGCAGTTCTTC
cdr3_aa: CASSTGLIPEQFF

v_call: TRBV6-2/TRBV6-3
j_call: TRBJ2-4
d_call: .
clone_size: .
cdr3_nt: TGTGCCAGCAGTTCGGGGGGCACAGGGTCCAAAAACATTCAGTACTTC
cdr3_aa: CASSSGGTGSKNIQYF

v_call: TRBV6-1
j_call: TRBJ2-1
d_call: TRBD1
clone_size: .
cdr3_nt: TGTGCCAGCAGTGAATTGTCAGGGACAGGGTCCTACAATGAGCAGTTCTTC
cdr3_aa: CASSELSGTGSYNEQFF

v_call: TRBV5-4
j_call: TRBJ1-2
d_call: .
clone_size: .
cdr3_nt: TGTGCCAGCAGCTTCGATGGGCCTGCCTATGGCTACACCTTC
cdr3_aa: CASSFDGPAYGYTF

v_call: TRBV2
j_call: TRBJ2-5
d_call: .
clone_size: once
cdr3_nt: TGTGCCAGCAGTAGGGACTCGCAAGAGACCCAGTACTTC
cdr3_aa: CASSRDSQETQYF

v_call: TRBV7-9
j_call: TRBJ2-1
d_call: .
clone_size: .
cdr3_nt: TGTGCCAGCAGCTCCTCGAGCGCGATTTTCTACAATGAGCAGTTCTTC
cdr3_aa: CASSSSSAIFYNEQFF

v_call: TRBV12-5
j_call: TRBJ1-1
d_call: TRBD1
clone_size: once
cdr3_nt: TGTGCTAGTGGTTTGAACCCGACAGGGGGCACTGAAGCTTTCTTT
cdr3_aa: CASGLNPTGGTEAFF

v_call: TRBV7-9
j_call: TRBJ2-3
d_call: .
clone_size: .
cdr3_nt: TGTGCCAGCAGCCAGACAGATACGCAGTATTTT
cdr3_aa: CASSQTDTQYF

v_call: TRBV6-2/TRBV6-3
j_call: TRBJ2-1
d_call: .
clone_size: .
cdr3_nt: TGTGCCAGCAGTTACTCGAGAGAGCAGTTCTTC
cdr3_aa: CASSYSREQFF

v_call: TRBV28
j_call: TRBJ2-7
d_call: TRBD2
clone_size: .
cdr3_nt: TGTGCCAGCAGTCCAGGAGGAGCGGGGTCCTACGAGCAGTACTTC
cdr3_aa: CASSPGGAGSYEQYF

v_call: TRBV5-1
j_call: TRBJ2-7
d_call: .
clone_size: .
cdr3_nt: TGCGCCAGCAGCCCCCGTACGGGTATAAACGAGCAGTACTTC
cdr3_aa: CASSPRTGINEQYF

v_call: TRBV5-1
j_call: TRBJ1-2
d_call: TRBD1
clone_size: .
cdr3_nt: TGCGCCAGCAGCTTTGGCGGCAGGGGGGAAGATGGCTACACCTTC
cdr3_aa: CASSFGGRGEDGYTF

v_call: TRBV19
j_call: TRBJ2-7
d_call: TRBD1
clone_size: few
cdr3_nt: TGTGCCAGTAGTATGTCGGGACAGGGCTACGAGCAGTACTTC
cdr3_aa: CASSMSGQGYEQYF

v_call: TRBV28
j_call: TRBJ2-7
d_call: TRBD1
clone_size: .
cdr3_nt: TGTGCCAGCAGTTTGGCCGGGACAGGACACTACGAGCAGTACTTC
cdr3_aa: CASSLAGTGHYEQYF

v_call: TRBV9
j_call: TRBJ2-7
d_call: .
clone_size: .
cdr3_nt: TGTGCCAGCAGCGCACGACAGAGCTCCTACGAGCAGTACTTC
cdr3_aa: CASSARQSSYEQYF

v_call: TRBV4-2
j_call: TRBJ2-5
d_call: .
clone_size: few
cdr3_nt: TGTGCCAGCAGCCAACCGACCGGGAGTGGGAAAGAGACCCAGTACTTC
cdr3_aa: CASSQPTGSGKETQYF

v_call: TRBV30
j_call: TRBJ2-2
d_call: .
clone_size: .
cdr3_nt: TGTGCCTGGAGGTCGACAAACACCGGGGAGCTGTTTTTT
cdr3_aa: CAWRSTNTGELFF

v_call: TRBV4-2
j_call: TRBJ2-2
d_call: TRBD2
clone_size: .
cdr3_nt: TGTGCCAGCAGCCAAGTATCCGCGGGAGGCAACACCGGGGAGCTGTTTTTT
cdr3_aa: CASSQVSAGGNTGELFF

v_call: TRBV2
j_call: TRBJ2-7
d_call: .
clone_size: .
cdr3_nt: TGTGCCAGCAGTGAAGAAGGCAGGATGAGATACTTC
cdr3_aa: CASSEEGRMRYF

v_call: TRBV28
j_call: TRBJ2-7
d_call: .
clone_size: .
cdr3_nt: TGTGCCAGCAGTTTGCCTAGCACCTACGAGCAGTACTTC
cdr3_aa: CASSLPSTYEQYF

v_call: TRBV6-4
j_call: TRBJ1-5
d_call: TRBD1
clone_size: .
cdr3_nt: TGTGCCAACAGAGGGACAGGGGGCGTAGATCAGCCCCAGCATTTT
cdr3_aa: CANRGTGGVDQPQHF

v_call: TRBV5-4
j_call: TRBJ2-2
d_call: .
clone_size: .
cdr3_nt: TGTGCCACCGGCACCGGGGAGCTGTTTTTT
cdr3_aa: CATGTGELFF

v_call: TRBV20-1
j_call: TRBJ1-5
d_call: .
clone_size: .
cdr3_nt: TGCAGTGCTAGTTTACAGGGAGACAATCAGCCCCAGCATTTT
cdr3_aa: CSASLQGDNQPQHF

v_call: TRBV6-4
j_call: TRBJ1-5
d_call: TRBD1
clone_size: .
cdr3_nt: TGTGCCAGCAGGAAAGCCGGGACAGGGGGGAGACAGCCCCAGCATTTT
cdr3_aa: CASRKAGTGGRQPQHF

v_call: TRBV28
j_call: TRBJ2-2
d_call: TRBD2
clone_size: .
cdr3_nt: TGTGCGGCGGGGGGATCTAACACCGGGGAGCTGTTTTTT
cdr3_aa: CAAGGSNTGELFF

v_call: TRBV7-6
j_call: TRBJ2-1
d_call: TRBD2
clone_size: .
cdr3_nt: TGTGCCAGCAGCTTGGGACTAGCCGGCAATGAGCAGTTCTTC
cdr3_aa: CASSLGLAGNEQFF

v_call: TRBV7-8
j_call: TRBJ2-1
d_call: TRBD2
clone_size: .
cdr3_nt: TGTGCCAGCAGCTTGGGACTAGCGGACTACAATGAGCAGTTCTTC
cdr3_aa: CASSLGLADYNEQFF

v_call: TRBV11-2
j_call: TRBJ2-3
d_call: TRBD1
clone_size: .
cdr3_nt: TGTGCCAGCAGCTTACAGGGGGCAGATACGCAGTATTTT
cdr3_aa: CASSLQGADTQYF

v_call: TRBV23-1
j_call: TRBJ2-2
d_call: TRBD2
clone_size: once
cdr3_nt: TGCGCCAGCAGTCGATTAAGCGGGGCGACTAGGGTCGGGGAGCTGTTTTTT
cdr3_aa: CASSRLSGATRVGELFF

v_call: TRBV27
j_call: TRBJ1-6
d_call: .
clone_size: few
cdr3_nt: TGTGCCAGCAGTTTTTCAGGGGACACCCTTCGGAATTCACCCCTCCACTTT
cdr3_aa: CASSFSGDTLRNSPLHF

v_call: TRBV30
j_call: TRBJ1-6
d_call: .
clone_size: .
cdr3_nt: TGTGCCTGGAGTGTACGGGGGATCTATAATTCACCCCTCCACTTT
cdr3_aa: CAWSVRGIYNSPLHF